This TCR beta chain was documented in a study of T cell responses to AZD1222 COVID-19 vaccine. Study-wide points: Only five to seven individuals given AZD1222 were seropositive at baseline. Every sample of the repertoires postdated the peak T cell response. Of spike-specific TCRs, nearly half reportedly target regions left unmutated in variants.

Comments on this clone: Its specificity is not known.

TCRdb's table, derived via immunoSEQ multiplex PCR, lists solely in-frame clones and lacks some. The sample has over 100,000 clones; roughly 85% are singletons. Germline CDR1 and CDR2: SGHNT and YYREEE (reference sequence). The CDR3 has 14 residues. V lost 2 bases and J lost 5, with 8 bases in between. The receptor's source is an adult who received the MenACWY meningococcal vaccine as a control. The sample was peripheral blood, taken 28 days after the second dose of the MenACWY control vaccine. V and J are TRBV5-4 and TRBJ1-6; D is ambiguous. CDR3 nucleotides: TGTGCCAGCAGCTTAGGAGGAGATAATTCACCCCTCCACTTT. Its translation is CASSLGGDNSPLHF.